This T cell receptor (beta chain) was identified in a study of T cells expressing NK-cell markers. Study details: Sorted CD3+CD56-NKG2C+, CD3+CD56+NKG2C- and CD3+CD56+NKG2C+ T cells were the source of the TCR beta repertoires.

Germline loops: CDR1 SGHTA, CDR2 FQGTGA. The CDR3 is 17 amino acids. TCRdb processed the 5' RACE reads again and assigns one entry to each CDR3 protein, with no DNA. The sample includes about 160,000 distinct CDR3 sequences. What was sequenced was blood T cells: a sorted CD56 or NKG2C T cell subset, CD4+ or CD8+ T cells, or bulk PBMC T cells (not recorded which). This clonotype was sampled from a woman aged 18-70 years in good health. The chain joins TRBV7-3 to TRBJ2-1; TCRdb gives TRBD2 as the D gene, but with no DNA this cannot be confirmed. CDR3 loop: CASSPAGTSGRGNEQFF. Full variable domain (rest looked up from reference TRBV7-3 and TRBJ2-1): GAGVSQTPSNKVTEKGKYVELRCDPISGHTALYWYRQSLGQGPEFLIYFQGTGAADDSGLPNDRFFAVRPEGSVSTLKIQRTERGDSAVYLCASSPAGTSGRGNEQFFGPGTRLTVL.